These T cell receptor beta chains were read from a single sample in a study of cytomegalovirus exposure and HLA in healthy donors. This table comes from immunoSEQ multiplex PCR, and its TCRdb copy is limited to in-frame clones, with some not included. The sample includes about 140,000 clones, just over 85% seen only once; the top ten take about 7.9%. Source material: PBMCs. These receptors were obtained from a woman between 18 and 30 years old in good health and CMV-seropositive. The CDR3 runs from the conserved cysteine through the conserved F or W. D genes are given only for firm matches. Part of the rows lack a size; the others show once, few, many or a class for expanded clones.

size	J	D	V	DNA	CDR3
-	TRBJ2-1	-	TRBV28	TGTGCCAGCAGTTTTGGGGCGAGCTCCTACAATGAGCAGTTCTTC	CASSFGASSYNEQFF
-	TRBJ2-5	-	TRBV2	TGTGCCAGCAGTCGGAACAGGGCCCTCCAAGAGACCCAGTACTTC	CASSRNRALQETQYF
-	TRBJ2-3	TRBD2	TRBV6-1	TGTGCCAGCAGTGAAGCGAGCGGGGGGGCCCGGGATACGCAGTATTTT	CASSEASGGARDTQYF
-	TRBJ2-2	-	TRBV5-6	TGTGCCAGCAGCTACGTCGCTGGATTTGGCGGGGAGCCGGCCGGGGAGCTGTTTTTT	CASSYVAGFGGEPAGELFF
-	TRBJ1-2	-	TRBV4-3	TGCGCCAGCAGCCAAGAAACAGGGAACTATGGCTACACCTTC	CASSQETGNYGYTF
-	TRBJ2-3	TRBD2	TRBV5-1	TGCGCCAGCAGCTTGCGGGGACTAGCGGGGACCACAGATACGCAGTATTTT	CASSLRGLAGTTDTQYF
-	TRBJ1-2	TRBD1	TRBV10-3	TGTGCCATCAGACCGGGACAGGGAGAGTCTAACTATGGCTACACCTTC	CAIRPGQGESNYGYTF
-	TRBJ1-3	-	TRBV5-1	TGCGCCAGCAGCTTTATCCCAGGGGTCGGAAACACCATATATTTT	CASSFIPGVGNTIYF
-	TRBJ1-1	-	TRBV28	TGTGCCAGCAGTTTATTCGGGACTGAAGCTTTCTTT	CASSLFGTEAFF
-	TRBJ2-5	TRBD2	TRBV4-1	TGCGCCAGCAGCCAAGCGGGGACTAGCGGCCAAGAGACCCAGTACTTC	CASSQAGTSGQETQYF
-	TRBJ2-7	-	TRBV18	TGTGCCAGCTCGCTGGGACGGGGGATGGAGCAGTACTTC	CASSLGRGMEQYF
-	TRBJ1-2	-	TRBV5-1	TGCGCCAGCAGCTTCGGACAGAAGGGCCCTCTTAACTATGGCTACACCTTC	CASSFGQKGPLNYGYTF
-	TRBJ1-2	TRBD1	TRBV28	TGTGCCAGCAGTTTACTGGACAGGCCTTCCTATGGCTACACCTTC	CASSLLDRPSYGYTF
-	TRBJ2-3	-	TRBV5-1	TGCGCCAGCAGCCCTTTGACTAGTCATCGTCCAGATACGCAGTATTTT	CASSPLTSHRPDTQYF
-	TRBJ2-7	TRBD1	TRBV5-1	TGCGCCAGCAGCACAGGACAGGTCTACGAGCAGTACTTC	CASSTGQVYEQYF
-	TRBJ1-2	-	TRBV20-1	TGCAGTGTGCAGGGGCGCTTCGGCTACACCTTC	CSVQGRFGYTF
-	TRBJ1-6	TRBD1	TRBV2	TGTGCCAGCCGGGGGGGGACAGGGGGTTTGCCCCTCCACTTT	CASRGGTGGLPLHF
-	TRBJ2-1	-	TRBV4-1	TGCGCCAGCAGCCAAGAAAGCTATCGGCAGGTTGCCTACAATGAGCAGTTCTTC	CASSQESYRQVAYNEQFF
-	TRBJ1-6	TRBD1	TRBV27	TGTGCCAGCAGTCCGGACAGGGGGGGTAATTCACCCCTCCACTTT	CASSPDRGGNSPLHF
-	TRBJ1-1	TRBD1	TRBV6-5	TGTGCCAGCAGCCCACTCGACAGGGAGAACACTGAAGCTTTCTTT	CASSPLDRENTEAFF
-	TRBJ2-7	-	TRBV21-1	TGTGCCAGCAGCAAACTAGGCCCTCTAGCGGGAGTGGACGAGCAGTACTTC	CASSKLGPLAGVDEQYF
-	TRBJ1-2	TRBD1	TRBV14	TGTGCCAGCAGCAGACGGACAGGGGATGGCTACACCTTC	CASSRRTGDGYTF
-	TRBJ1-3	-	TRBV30	TGTGCCTGGAGTTTAGGTGGGGCGGGAAACACCATATATTTT	CAWSLGGAGNTIYF
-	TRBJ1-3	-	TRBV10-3	TGTGCCATTACAGGGACTGGAAACACCATATATTTT	CAITGTGNTIYF
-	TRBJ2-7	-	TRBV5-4	TGTGCCAGCAGCTTGAAGCCACAGGGACACGAGCAGTACTTC	CASSLKPQGHEQYF
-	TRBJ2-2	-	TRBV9	TGTGCCAGCAGCCGTACCGGGGAGCTGTTTTTT	CASSRTGELFF
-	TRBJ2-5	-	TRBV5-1	TGCGCCAGCAGCAAAGGACTCGCCCCTGAGACCCAGTACTTC	CASSKGLAPETQYF
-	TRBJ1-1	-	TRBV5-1	TGCGCCAGCAGGGCGCTACTGACAGAGAACACTGAAGCTTTCTTT	CASRALLTENTEAFF
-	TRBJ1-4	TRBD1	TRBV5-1	TGCGCCAGCAGCTTGGGGGGACAGGGTGTTGAAAAACTGTTTTTT	CASSLGGQGVEKLFF
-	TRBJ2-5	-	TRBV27	TGTGCCAGCAGTTTTGGCCCGACCCAGTACTTC	CASSFGPTQYF
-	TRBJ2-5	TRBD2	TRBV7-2	TGTGCCAGCAGATCTCGGGGGGTAGAGACCCAGTACTTC	CASRSRGVETQYF
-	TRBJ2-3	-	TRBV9	TGTGCCAGCAGCCTCCGGCCGACTGGAGATACGCAGTATTTT	CASSLRPTGDTQYF
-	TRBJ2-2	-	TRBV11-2	TGTGCCAGCAGCTCTTGGTCGGGAGGGGAGCTGTTTTTT	CASSSWSGGELFF
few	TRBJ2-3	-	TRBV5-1	TGCGCCAGCAGCTTGGTAGACAGTAGGATTTCAGATACGCAGTATTTT	CASSLVDSRISDTQYF
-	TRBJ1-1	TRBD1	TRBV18	TGTGCCAGCTCACCGACAGGGTTTGACACTGAAGCTTTCTTT	CASSPTGFDTEAFF
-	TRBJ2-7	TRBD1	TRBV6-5	TGTGCCAGCAGTTGGTCGACAGGGGCCTACGAGCAGTACTTC	CASSWSTGAYEQYF
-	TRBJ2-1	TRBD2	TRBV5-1	TGCGCCAGCAGCTTGGTCCCTAGCGGGGCCTACAATGAGCAGTTCTTC	CASSLVPSGAYNEQFF